The 10 T cell receptor beta chains reported below all come from one sample, sequenced in a study of T cells in Graves' hyperthyroidism and ophthalmopathy. There were TCR beta CDR3 regions amplified from RNA transcripts. In the first-round RT-PCR of the TCR CDR3, the HTBI primer set was used. MiXCR, run by TCRdb on the multiplex PCR reads, gives a single entry per CDR3 protein. The profile shows 380,000 or so distinct CDR3 sequences, approximately 12% of them singletons. The material sequenced was blood. These receptors all stem from a man younger than 40 with Graves' hyperthyroidism that later progressed to Graves' ophthalmopathy.

The chain couples TRBV6-1 to TRBJ2-7, with 8 positions matching TRBD1. The ends lost 10 bases at V and 5 bases at J; junction bases unmatched: 4. Germline V gene sequence: CDR1 MNHNS, CDR2 SASEGT. This CDR3 is 11 amino acids long. This CDR3 is CANGQGNEQYF. The CDR3 DNA reads as TGTGCCAACGGACAGGGCAACGAGCAGTACTTC.

V usage is TRBV29-1 and J usage is TRBJ1-1; TRBD1 agrees at 7 bases. Germline lookup yields CDR1 SQVTM and CDR2 ANQGSEA. V lost 7 bases and J lost 1; bases outside the gene matches: 6. This CDR3 contains 13 residues. CDR3 sequence: CSATRQGNTEAFF. CDR3 DNA sequence: TGCAGCGCCACAAGACAGGGGAACACTGAAGCTTTCTTT.

The chain carries TRBV9 and TRBJ2-5, with 9 nucleotides matching TRBD1. V lost 3 bases, J lost 4 bases, and 7 bases stayed unmatched. CDR1 and CDR2 from the germline V gene are SGDLS and YYNGEE. There are 15 residues in the CDR3. CDR3 protein: CASSGGQGGGETQYF. The CDR3 region has the DNA TGTGCCAGCAGCGGGGGACAGGGCGGGGGAGAGACCCAGTACTTC. The variable domain in full, with the rest retrieved from reference TRBV9 and TRBJ2-5, is DSGVTQTPKHLITATGQRVTLRCSPRSGDLSVYWYQQSLDQGLQFLIQYYNGEERAKGNILERFSAQQFPDLHSELNLSSLELGDSALYFCASSGGQGGGETQYFGPGTRLLVL.

This clonotype has at least ten counts. V and J are TRBV6-1 and TRBJ1-1; TRBD1 agrees at 7 bases. The germline V gene has CDR1 MNHNS and CDR2 SASEGT. The J segment lost 3 bases and the V segment lost 2 bases, leaving 3 bases of the junction unmatched. The CDR3 has 14 residues. The CDR3 DNA reads as TGTGCCAGCAGTGAATTAGGGGGCGACACTGAAGCTTTCTTT. This sequence encodes CASSELGGDTEAFF.

There are many counts of this clonotype. The chain carries TRBV7-9 and TRBJ2-3; the match to TRBD2 covers 7 bases. Trimming at V came to 4 bases and at J to 3 bases, leaving 1 base not matched to a gene. Germline V gives CDR1 SEHNR, CDR2 FQNEAQ (reference sequence). This CDR3 contains 13 residues. The CDR3 reads CASSWTSTDTQYF. In DNA form, the CDR3 reads TGTGCCAGCAGCTGGACTAGTACAGATACGCAGTATTTT. The whole variable domain, filled in from reference TRBV7-9 and TRBJ2-3, reads DTGVSQNPRHKITKRGQNVTFRCDPISEHNRLYWYRQTLGQGPEFLTYFQNEAQLEKSRLLSDRFSAERPKGSFSTLEIQRTEQGDSAMYLCASSWTSTDTQYFGPGTRLTVL.

The chain couples TRBV24-1 to TRBJ2-7; no reliable D call. CDR1 and CDR2 from the germline V gene are KGHDR and SFDVKD. The V end was cut by 4 bases, the J end by 6 bases, with 12 bases between. There are 13 residues in the CDR3. CDR3 nucleotides: TGTGCCACCAGTGACCGAACGTTTGGCGAGCAGTACTTC. Translating gives CATSDRTFGEQYF.

This chain uses TRBV7-2 with TRBJ2-7; 12 nucleotides align to TRBD2. Losses at the gene ends were 5 bases for V and 3 bases for J; bases not matched to a gene: 5. This CDR3 spans 15 amino acids. Germline CDR1 reads SGHTA; CDR2 reads FQGNSA. This CDR3 is CASSPGLAGLYEQYF. Here the CDR3 DNA reads TGTGCCAGCAGCCCGGGACTAGCGGGCCTCTACGAGCAGTACTTC.

The chain couples TRBV6-1 to TRBJ1-5, with D hard to call. V was cut by 1 base and J by 0 bases, with 7 bases left in between. The germline V gene encodes CDR1 MNHNS and CDR2 SASEGT. The CDR3 runs 15 residues. CDR3 nucleotides: TGTGCCAGCAGTGAAGGGGCGTATAGCAATCAGCCCCAGCATTTT. Amino acids: CASSEGAYSNQPQHF.

This clonotype was detected only a few times. One base away lies a much larger clone, so this may be a sequencing read error. This sequence joins TRBV7-9 and TRBJ1-5; TRBD2 might be the D (5 bases). The J call may be faulty, since TRBJ2-3 better matches the DNA end. In germline, CDR1 is SEHNR, CDR2 FQNEAQ (reference sequence). The CDR3 runs 12 residues. This CDR3 is CASSDGGQPQYF. Here the CDR3 DNA reads TGTGCCAGCAGCGATGGAGGCCAGCCCCAGTATTTT.

The chain recombines TRBV13 with TRBJ2-5; TRBD1 matches at 9 bases. Germline V gives CDR1 PRHDT, CDR2 FYEKMQ (reference sequence). Unmatched junction bases numbered 5, after V lost 5 bases and J lost 1 base. This CDR3 spans 15 amino acids. The CDR3 protein is CASSRRDRAQETQYF. The CDR3 DNA is TGTGCCAGCAGCCGCCGGGACAGGGCCCAAGAGACCCAGTACTTC.